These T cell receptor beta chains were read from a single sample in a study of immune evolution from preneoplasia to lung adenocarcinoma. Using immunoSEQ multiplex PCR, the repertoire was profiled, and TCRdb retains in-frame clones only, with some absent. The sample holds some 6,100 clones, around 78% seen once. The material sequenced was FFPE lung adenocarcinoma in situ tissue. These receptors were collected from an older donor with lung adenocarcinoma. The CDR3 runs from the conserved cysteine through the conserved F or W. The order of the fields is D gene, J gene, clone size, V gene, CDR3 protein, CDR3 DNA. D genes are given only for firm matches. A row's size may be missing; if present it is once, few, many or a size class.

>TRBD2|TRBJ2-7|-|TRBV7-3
CASSPNGGNEQYF
TGTGCCAGCAGTCCCAACGGGGGGAACGAGCAGTACTTC
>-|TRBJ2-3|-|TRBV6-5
CASRTISDTQYF
TGTGCCAGCAGAACAATATCCGATACGCAGTATTTT
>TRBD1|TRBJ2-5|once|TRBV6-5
CASSRQGEETQYF
TGTGCCAGCAGCCGACAGGGCGAAGAGACCCAGTACTTC
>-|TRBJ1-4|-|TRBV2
CASRSDMNEKLFF
TGTGCCAGCAGGTCCGACATGAATGAAAAACTGTTTTTT
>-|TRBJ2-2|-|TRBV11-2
CASSPVLGTVNTGELFF
TGTGCCAGCAGTCCGGTTCTGGGGACGGTGAACACCGGGGAGCTGTTTTTT
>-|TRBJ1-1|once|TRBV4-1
CASSQGQVNTEAFF
TGCGCCAGCAGCCAAGGACAGGTGAACACTGAAGCTTTCTTT
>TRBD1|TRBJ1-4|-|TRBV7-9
CASSYRTGSYEKLFF
TGTGCCAGCAGCTACCGGACAGGGAGTTACGAAAAACTGTTTTTT
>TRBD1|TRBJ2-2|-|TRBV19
CASSIRPRTGGTGELFF
TGTGCCAGTAGTATACGGCCCCGGACAGGGGGCACCGGGGAGCTGTTTTTT
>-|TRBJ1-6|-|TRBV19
CASSPDSLGGSPLHF
TGTGCCAGTAGTCCTGACAGTCTGGGTGGTTCACCCCTCCACTTT
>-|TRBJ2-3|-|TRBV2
CASSASGSRYTDTQYF
TGTGCCAGCAGTGCCTCAGGATCAAGGTACACAGATACGCAGTATTTT
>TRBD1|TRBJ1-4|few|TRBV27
CASSRAGQGEKLFF
TGTGCCAGCAGTCGTGCGGGACAGGGTGAAAAACTGTTTTTT
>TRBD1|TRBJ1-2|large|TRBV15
CATSRETGEYYGYTF
TGTGCCACCAGCAGAGAGACAGGGGAGTACTATGGCTACACCTTC
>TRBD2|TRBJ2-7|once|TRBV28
CASSLGGGGYEQYF
TGTGCCAGCAGTTTGGGAGGCGGGGGTTACGAGCAGTACTTC
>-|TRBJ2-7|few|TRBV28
CASSPTGSGGWEQYF
TGTGCCAGCAGTCCTACGGGTTCCGGAGGCTGGGAGCAGTACTTC
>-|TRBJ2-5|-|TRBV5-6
CASSRGWTMQYF
TGTGCCAGCAGCCGGGGGTGGACGATGCAGTACTTC
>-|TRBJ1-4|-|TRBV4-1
CASSQDVYGGGNEKLFF
TGCGCCAGCAGCCAAGACGTTTACGGGGGGGGTAATGAAAAACTGTTTTTT
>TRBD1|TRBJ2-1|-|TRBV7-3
CASSLGQGPYNEQFF
TGTGCCAGCAGCTTAGGACAGGGCCCCTACAATGAGCAGTTCTTC
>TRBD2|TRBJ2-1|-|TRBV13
CASSLIRREGEGEQFF
TGTGCCAGCAGCTTAATCCGGAGGGAGGGTGAGGGTGAGCAGTTCTTC
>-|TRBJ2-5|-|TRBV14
CASSLGRQGGETQYF
TGTGCCAGCAGCCTTGGGAGACAGGGAGGAGAGACCCAGTACTTC
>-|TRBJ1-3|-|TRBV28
CASSLPSGNTIYF
TGTGCCAGCAGTTTGCCCTCTGGAAACACCATATATTTT
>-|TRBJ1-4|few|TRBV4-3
CASSQDLYRSNEKLFF
TGCGCCAGCAGCCAAGATTTATACAGGAGTAATGAAAAACTGTTTTTT
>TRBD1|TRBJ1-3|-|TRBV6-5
CASSSTGFGNTIYF
TGTGCCAGCAGTTCGACAGGGTTTGGAAACACCATATATTTT
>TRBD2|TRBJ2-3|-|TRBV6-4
CASSESSGGSTDTQYF
TGTGCCAGCAGTGAATCTTCGGGGGGGAGCACAGATACGCAGTATTTT
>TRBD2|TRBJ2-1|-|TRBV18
CASSTVAGGRHEQFF
TGTGCCAGCTCAACTGTAGCGGGAGGTCGGCATGAGCAGTTCTTC
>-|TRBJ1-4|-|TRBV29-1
CSVEGWGDRLFF
TGCAGCGTTGAAGGTTGGGGGGATAGACTGTTTTTT
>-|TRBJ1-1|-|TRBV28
CASSYTEAFF
TGTGCCAGCAGTTACACTGAAGCTTTCTTT
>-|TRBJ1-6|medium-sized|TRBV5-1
CASSRQGDSPLHF
TGCGCCAGCAGCAGGCAGGGTGACTCACCCCTCCACTTT
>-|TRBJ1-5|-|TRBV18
CASSEQGVDRNQPQHF
TGTGCCAGCTCAGAACAGGGTGTTGATCGCAATCAGCCCCAGCATTTT
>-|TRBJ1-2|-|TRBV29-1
CSVEGGTYGYTF
TGCAGCGTTGAAGGGGGGACCTATGGCTACACCTTC
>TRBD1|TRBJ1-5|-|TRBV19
CASSISYRGGNQPQHF
TGTGCCAGTAGTATCTCCTACAGGGGTGGTAATCAGCCCCAGCATTTT
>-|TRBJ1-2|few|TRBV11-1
CASSQGAPGADYGYTF
TGTGCCAGCAGCCAAGGGGCCCCGGGGGCTGACTATGGCTACACCTTC